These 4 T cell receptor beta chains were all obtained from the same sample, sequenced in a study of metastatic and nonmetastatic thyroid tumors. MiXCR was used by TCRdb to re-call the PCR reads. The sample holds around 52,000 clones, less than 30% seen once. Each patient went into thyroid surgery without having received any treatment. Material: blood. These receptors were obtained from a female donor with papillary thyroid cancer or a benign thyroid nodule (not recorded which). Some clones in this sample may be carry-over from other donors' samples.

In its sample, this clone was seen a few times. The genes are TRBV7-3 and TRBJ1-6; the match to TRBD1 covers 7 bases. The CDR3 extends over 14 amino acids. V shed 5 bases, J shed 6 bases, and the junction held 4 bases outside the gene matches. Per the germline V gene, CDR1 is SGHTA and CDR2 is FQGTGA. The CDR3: CASSTTGSNSPLHF. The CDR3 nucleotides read TGTGCCAGCAGCACGACAGGGAGTAATTCACCCCTCCACTTT.

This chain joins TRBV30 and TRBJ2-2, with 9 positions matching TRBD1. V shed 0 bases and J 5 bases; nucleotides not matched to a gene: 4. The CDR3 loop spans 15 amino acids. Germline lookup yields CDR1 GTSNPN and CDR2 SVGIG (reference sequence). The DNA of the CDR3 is TGTGCCTGGAGTGTAGGGACAGGGACGACCGGGGAGCTGTTTTTT. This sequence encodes CAWSVGTGTTGELFF.

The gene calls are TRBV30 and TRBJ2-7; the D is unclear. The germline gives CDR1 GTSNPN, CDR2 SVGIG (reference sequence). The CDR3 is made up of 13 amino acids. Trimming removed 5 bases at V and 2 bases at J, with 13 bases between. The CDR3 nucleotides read TGTGCCTGGGGGCCAGCGATACCCTACGAGCAGTACTTC. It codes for CAWGPAIPYEQYF.

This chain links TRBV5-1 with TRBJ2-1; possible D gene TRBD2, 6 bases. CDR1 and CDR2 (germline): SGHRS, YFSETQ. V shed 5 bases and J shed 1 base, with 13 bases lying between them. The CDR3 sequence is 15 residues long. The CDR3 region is CASRPLAESYNEQFF. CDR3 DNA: TGCGCCAGCAGACCCTTAGCGGAATCCTACAATGAGCAGTTCTTC.